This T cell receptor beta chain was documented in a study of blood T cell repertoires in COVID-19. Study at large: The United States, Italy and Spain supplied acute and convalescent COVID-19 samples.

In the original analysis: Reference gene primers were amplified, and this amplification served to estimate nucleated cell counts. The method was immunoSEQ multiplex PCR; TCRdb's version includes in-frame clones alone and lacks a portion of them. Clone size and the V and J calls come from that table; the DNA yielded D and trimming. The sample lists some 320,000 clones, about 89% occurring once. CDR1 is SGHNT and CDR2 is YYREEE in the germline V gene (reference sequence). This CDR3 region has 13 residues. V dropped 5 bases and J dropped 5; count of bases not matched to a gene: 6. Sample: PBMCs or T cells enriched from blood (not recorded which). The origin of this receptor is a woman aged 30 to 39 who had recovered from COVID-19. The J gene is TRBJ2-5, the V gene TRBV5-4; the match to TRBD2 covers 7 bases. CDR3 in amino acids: CASSPALAETQYF. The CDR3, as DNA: TGTGCCAGCAGTCCGGCACTAGCGGAGACCCAGTACTTC.